This passage covers 20 T cell receptor beta chains from one sample sequenced in a study of tumor-infiltrating lymphocytes in primary liver carcinoma. Unsorted whole blood supplied the blood RNA, and germline DNA was isolated too. Constant-region priming of about 520 ng total RNA yielded TCR beta cDNA. Three-round nested multiplex PCR performed with slightly modified ARM-PCR produced the TCR beta libraries. Use of TRBV1-TRBV30 forward primers with a C-beta reverse primer characterized the first two PCR rounds, which lasted about 10 cycles each. A single record per CDR3 protein comes from TCRdb applying MiXCR to the multiplex PCR reads. This repertoire shows approximately 340,000 distinct CDR3 sequences, roughly two thirds found once; its top ten account for about 6%. Sequencing used peripheral blood. These TCRs come from a man aged 35-49 years with primary liver carcinoma and hepatitis B virus infection.

This clonotype was detected only once. The CDR3 reads CSATSGTANQPQHF. The CDR3 region has the DNA TGCAGTGCTACCTCTGGGACAGCAAATCAGCCCCAGCATTTT. This chain joins TRBV20-1 and TRBJ1-5; 7 bases fit TRBD1. The germline gives CDR1 DFQATT, CDR2 SNEGSKA (reference sequence). The CDR3 spans 14 residues. V trimming: 4 bases; J trimming: 4 bases; junction bases outside the gene matches: 7.

Worth noting for this clonotype: A much bigger clone sits one base away, suggesting this may be a read error. The chain combines TRBV5-6 with TRBJ2-5; tentative D call: TRBD1 (5 bases). The length of the CDR3 is 14 residues. Germline lookup yields CDR1 SGHDT and CDR2 YYEEEE. V shed 0 bases and J shed 3 bases, with 9 bases lying between them. The CDR3 region is CASSLEDKEETQYF. CDR3 sequence (DNA): TGTGCCAGCAGCTTGGAGGACAAGGAAGAGACCCAGTACTTC. Supplemented by reference TRBV5-6 and TRBJ2-5, the full variable domain reads DAGVTQSPTHLIKTRGQQVTLRCSPKSGHDTVSWYQQALGQGPQFIFQYYEEEERQRGNFPDRFSGHQFPNYSSELNVNALLLGDSALYLCASSLEDKEETQYFGPGTRLLVL.

For this clonotype: Relative to the germline gene, one junction end is altered; a read error may explain this. The chain couples TRBV5-5 to TRBJ2-7; perhaps TRBD1 as D (5 bases). The CDR3 consists of 16 residues. Germline CDR1 reads SGHKS; CDR2 reads YYEKEE (reference sequence). The CDR3 region is CARSLKVGLGSYEQYF. CDR3 nucleotides: TGTGCCAGGAGCTTGAAGGTGGGGCTTGGCTCCTACGAGCAGTACTTC.

With respect to this clonotype: At one of its ends the junction is not consistent with the germline gene, which may arise from a read error. The chain uses TRBV13 and TRBJ2-1; D unresolved. Per the germline V gene, CDR1 is PRHDT and CDR2 is FYEKMQ (reference sequence). This CDR3 has 15 amino acids. The CDR3 nucleotides read TGTGCCAGCAGCGAGAGGTACGACTTCTCTGACGAGCAGTTATTC. Amino acid sequence: CASSERYDFSDEQLF.

The chain employs TRBV6-2 or TRBV6-3 and TRBJ1-1; D is ambiguous. Germline-derived CDR1 and CDR2 are MNHEY and SVGEGT. V dropped 8 bases and J dropped 3 bases, with 25 bases sitting between them. The CDR3 has 17 residues. As DNA, the CDR3 is TGTGCCAGCTGCATCCAAGTCCTATCGCGAAGGGACACTGAAGCTTTCTTT. Encoded protein: CASCIQVLSRRDTEAFF.

This clonotype has at least ten counts. The V call is TRBV4-2, the J call TRBJ1-3, with TRBD1 matching 8 bases. The CDR3 loop spans 15 amino acids. J gave up 7 bases and V 1 base, and 6 bases lay outside the gene matches. Germline values: CDR1 LGHNA, CDR2 YNFKEQ. CDR3 nucleotide sequence: TGTGCCAGCAGCCAAGCCAGGGGGCTGACTAACACCATATATTTT. Protein product: CASSQARGLTNTIYF.

This clonotype occurred many times. This chain joins TRBV29-1 and TRBJ2-3; no clear D gene. The CDR3 runs to 11 residues. Trimming removed 7 bases at V and 5 bases at J, with 10 bases between. CDR1 is SQVTM, CDR2 ANQGSEA, per germline. The CDR3 protein is CSGTTGDTQYF. CDR3 DNA: TGCAGCGGTACGACCGGAGATACGCAGTATTTT.

As concerns this clonotype: A much larger clone is a single base away; this may be a read error. The chain uses TRBV4-1 and TRBJ1-1; 7 bases are shared with TRBD1. With 5 bases clipped from V and 1 base from J, the junction kept 10 bases outside the gene matches. Per germline, CDR1 MGHRA and CDR2 YSYEKL. CDR3 length equals 16 residues. CDR3 sequence: CASSKVPGTANTEAFF. The CDR3 coding sequence is TGCGCCAGCAGCAAAGTTCCCGGGACAGCGAACACTGAAGCTTTCTTT.

This clonotype occurred once. A read error may produce the germline difference seen at one junction end. The gene calls are TRBV5-6 and TRBJ1-1; a weak D match, TRBD1 (6 bases). Germline CDR1 reads SGHDT; CDR2 reads YYEEEE. This CDR3 has 14 residues. CDR3 in DNA: TGTGCCAGCAGCAGTTTCGGGAGGGACACTGAATCTTTCTTT. Translating gives CASSSFGRDTESFF.

The rearrangement uses TRBV4-1 and TRBJ2-4; D is possibly TRBD2 (6 bases). Looked up from germline, CDR1 is MGHRA and CDR2 is YSYEKL. The ends were cut back, 4 bases at V and 3 bases at J, with 13 bases in the middle. The CDR3 spans 15 residues. As DNA, the CDR3 is TGCGCCAGCAGCCTCAGGGAGACTAGCAAAAACATTCAGTACTTC. Translating it yields CASSLRETSKNIQYF.

Remarks on this clonotype: One base away lies a much larger clone, so this may be a sequencing read error. V usage is TRBV6-2 or TRBV6-3 and J usage is TRBJ2-1, with 7 bases lining up with TRBD1. The junction had 8 bases not matched to a gene; V was cut back by 1 base and J by 5 bases. Per the germline V gene, CDR1 is MNHEY and CDR2 is SVGEGT. The CDR3 runs 16 residues. The CDR3 sequence is CASSYYKGASHNEQFF. The CDR3 DNA reads as TGTGCCAGCAGTTACTATAAGGGGGCCAGCCACAATGAGCAGTTCTTC.

The chain is built from TRBV29-1 and TRBJ2-1; D is uncertain. The CDR3 is 12 amino acids. The germline gives CDR1 SQVTM, CDR2 ANQGSEA. The germline V and J ends were trimmed by 6 bases and 8 bases, with 14 bases remaining between them. The chain's CDR3 is CSVAKSHDEQFF. The CDR3 region has the DNA TGCAGCGTAGCGAAATCACACGATGAGCAGTTCTTC.

Worth noting for this clonotype: A read error may produce the germline difference seen at one junction end. V gene TRBV11-2 combines with J gene TRBJ2-7, with D uncertain. CDR1 SGHAT and CDR2 FQNNGV come from the germline V gene. This CDR3 comprises 13 residues. CDR3 region: CGSSLERPSEQYF. The CDR3 region has the DNA TGTGGCAGCAGCTTAGAACGACCTTCCGAGCAGTACTTC.

V usage is TRBV28 and J usage is TRBJ2-5; the D gene could be TRBD1 or TRBD2 (5 bases each). This CDR3 is built from 14 residues. Germline CDR1 reads MDHEN; CDR2 reads SYDVKM. Deletions cut 1 base from V and 4 bases from J, with 10 bases between. The CDR3 nucleotides read TGTGCCAGCAGTTTATATCAGGGAGCAGAGACCCAGTACTTC. It codes for CASSLYQGAETQYF.

About this clonotype: A junction boundary mismatches the germline segment, possibly from a read error. V usage is TRBV6-2 or TRBV6-3 and J usage is TRBJ2-7; tentative D call: TRBD2 (5 bases). Per germline, CDR1 MNHEY and CDR2 SVGEGT. The CDR3 runs 12 residues. CDR3 nucleotides: TGTGACAGCGGTTACAATGGTCCAGAGCAGTACTTC. It encodes CDSGYNGPEQYF.

About this clonotype itself: The junction and the germline gene differ at one end; a read error may be behind it. V is TRBV11-2 and J is TRBJ1-1; D unresolved. CDR3 length: 14 residues. Germline CDR1 SGHAT, CDR2 FQNNGV. Written as DNA, the CDR3 is TGTGCCAGCAGCTCACCCGGGGTGAACATTGAAGCTTTCTTT. Amino acid sequence: CASSSPGVNIEAFF.

The chain links TRBV29-1 to TRBJ2-1; tentative D call: TRBD1 (6 bases). V was pared by 4 bases and J by 5 bases, with 18 bases between. The CDR3 totals 15 residues. Germline CDR1 and CDR2: SQVTM and ANQGSEA. The CDR3 sequence is CSVAKPRGNHNEQFF. In DNA form, the CDR3 reads TGCAGCGTTGCCAAACCTAGGGGGAACCACAATGAGCAGTTCTTC.

As concerns this clonotype: An end of the junction does not agree with germline; a read error may underlie this. This rearrangement joins TRBV11-2 to TRBJ2-6; D possibly matches TRBD1 or TRBD2 (6 bases each). Germline loops: CDR1 SGHAT, CDR2 FQNNGV. The CDR3 has 15 amino acids. CDR3 in DNA: TGTGCCATGATGCACGGTGTGACGGGGGCCAATGTCCTGACTTTC. Its translation: CAMMHGVTGANVLTF.

A remark on this clonotype: A clone one base away is much larger, so this may be a read error. The rearrangement joins TRBV6-6 to TRBJ2-1; no clear D gene. From germline, CDR1 is MNHNY and CDR2 SVGAGI (reference sequence). V was cut by 2 bases and J by 4 bases, with 12 bases left in between. This CDR3 has 15 residues. The CDR3 protein is CASSYARPEYNEQFF. CDR3 DNA: TGTGCCAGCAGTTACGCCCGGCCTGAATACAATGAGCAGTTCTTC.

Turning to this clonotype: A much larger clone lies one base from this, so it may be a read error. The chain carries TRBV10-3 and TRBJ1-1, with D perhaps matching TRBD1 (6 bases). CDR1 and CDR2 (germline): ENHRY, SYGVKD. The length of the CDR3 is 15 residues. The CDR3 spells CAITETTGRGTEAFF. CDR3 bases: TGTGCCATCACTGAGACCACAGGGAGGGGAACTGAAGCTTTCTTT.